This entry lists 10 T cell receptor beta chains sequenced from one sample in a study of T-cell reconstitution after alpha-beta-depleted transplantation in children. During its preparation, the TCRbeta library received unique molecular identifiers. TCRdb reprocessed the PCR reads via MiXCR and lists one record per CDR3 protein. The sample records about 22,000 distinct CDR3 sequences, approximately 10% being singletons. The material sequenced was PBMCs from the stem cell graft donor, taken from the stem cell graft. These receptor sequences come from a human donor who donated a stem cell graft to a child with chronic granulomatous disease.

This clonotype was seen ten or more times. The chain is built from TRBV29-1 and TRBJ2-7; 7 nucleotides line up with TRBD1. There are 14 residues in the CDR3. Germline CDR1 is SQVTM and CDR2 is ANQGSEA. V shed 6 bases, J shed 4 bases, and the junction held 12 bases outside the gene matches. The CDR3 here is CSVQKRTGAYEQYF. CDR3 DNA sequence: TGCAGCGTCCAGAAGAGGACAGGTGCGTACGAGCAGTACTTC.

This clonotype was seen ten or more times. V and J are TRBV29-1 and TRBJ2-7; the match to TRBD1 covers 7 bases. V lost 5 bases and J lost 5; bases outside the gene matches: 9. This CDR3 spans 13 amino acids. Germline V gives CDR1 SQVTM, CDR2 ANQGSEA. Written as DNA, the CDR3 is TGCAGCGTTACCCAGGGGGTTTTTGACGAGCAGTACTTC. Its protein product is CSVTQGVFDEQYF.

This clonotype came up many times. V gene TRBV20-1 combines with J gene TRBJ1-5, with D possibly being TRBD1 (6 bases). This CDR3 contains 14 residues. Germline-derived CDR1 and CDR2 are DFQATT and SNEGSKA (reference sequence). V was pared by 0 bases and J by 6 bases, with 12 bases between. The CDR3 region has the DNA TGCAGTGCTAGAGATATGGGGGGGCCTCAGCCCCAGCATTTT. Amino acid sequence: CSARDMGGPQPQHF.

Many counts were recorded for this clonotype. The chain employs TRBV24-1 and TRBJ1-5; possibly TRBD1 for D (5 bases). V shed 7 bases and J shed 1 base, with 10 bases lying between them. This CDR3 is built from 14 residues. Per the germline V gene, CDR1 is KGHDR and CDR2 is SFDVKD. CDR3 protein: CATSQGGSNQPQHF. CDR3 in DNA: TGTGCCACCAGCCAGGGAGGGAGCAATCAGCCCCAGCATTTT.

This clonotype has only one observation. The CDR3 reads CASTQDSSAGINNQPQHF. In DNA, the CDR3 is TGTGCCTCCACCCAAGATAGTTCGGCAGGAATAAACAATCAGCCCCAGCATTTT. V usage is TRBV3-1 and J usage is TRBJ1-5, with D unresolved. CDR3 length: 18 residues. Trimming left V 11 bases short and J 3 bases short, with 29 bases between. Germline values: CDR1 LGHDT, CDR2 YNNKEL (reference sequence).

This clonotype is termed medium-sized. The V gene is TRBV29-1, the J gene TRBJ2-4; D not resolved. Trimming pared 6 bases from V and 5 bases from J, leaving 5 bases between. Germline V gene sequence: CDR1 SQVTM, CDR2 ANQGSEA. The CDR3 has 10 residues. The CDR3 bases are TGCAGCGTCTGGGAAAACATTCAGTACTTC. Its protein is CSVWENIQYF.

This clonotype was detected ten times or more. The rearrangement joins TRBV10-2 to TRBJ2-7; no firm D call. The V end lost 4 bases, the J end lost 2 bases, and 9 bases lay between the germline ends. CDR3 length: 13 amino acids. In germline, CDR1 is WSHSY, CDR2 SAAADI. This CDR3 is CASSVGRTYEQYF. The CDR3 DNA reads TGCGCCAGCAGTGTCGGGCGGACCTACGAGCAGTACTTC.

This clonotype was seen many times. The chain carries TRBV25-1 and TRBJ2-3; 9 bases are shared with TRBD1. Germline V gene data show CDR1 as MGHDK and CDR2 as SYGVNS. The CDR3 totals 15 residues. Losses at the gene ends were 4 bases for V and 5 bases for J; bases not matched to a gene: 7. Here the CDR3 DNA reads TGTGCCAGCAGTGGGACAGGGGTTGAGAAAGATACGCAGTATTTT. It translates to CASSGTGVEKDTQYF.

This clonotype was seen repeatedly, ten times or more. The genes are TRBV29-1 and TRBJ2-2, with D perhaps matching TRBD2 (6 bases). The CDR3 extends over 14 amino acids. The V end lost 6 bases, the J end lost 4 bases, and 15 bases lay between the germline ends. Germline CDR1 SQVTM, CDR2 ANQGSEA. CDR3 nucleotide sequence: TGCAGCGTGGGAAGCGGGCGCTCCACCGGGGAGCTGTTTTTT. This gives the protein CSVGSGRSTGELFF.

This clonotype was counted many times. This sequence may be a read error, since a much larger clone differs from it by one base. This rearrangement joins TRBV7-8 to TRBJ2-6, with 9 bases fitting TRBD1. Germline CDR1 and CDR2: SGHVS and FQNEAQ. There are 15 residues in the CDR3. CDR3 sequence (DNA): TGTGCCATCGGACAGGGGAGCTCTGGGGCCAACGGCCTGACTTTC. Protein product: CAIGQGSSGANGLTF. The whole variable domain, remainder taken from reference TRBV7-8 and TRBJ2-6, is GAGVSQSPRYKVAKRGQDVALRCDPISGHVSLFWYQQALGQGPEFLTYFQNEAQLDKSGLPSDRFFAERPEGSVSTLKIQRTQQEDSAVYLCAIGQGSSGANGLTFGAGSRLTVL.